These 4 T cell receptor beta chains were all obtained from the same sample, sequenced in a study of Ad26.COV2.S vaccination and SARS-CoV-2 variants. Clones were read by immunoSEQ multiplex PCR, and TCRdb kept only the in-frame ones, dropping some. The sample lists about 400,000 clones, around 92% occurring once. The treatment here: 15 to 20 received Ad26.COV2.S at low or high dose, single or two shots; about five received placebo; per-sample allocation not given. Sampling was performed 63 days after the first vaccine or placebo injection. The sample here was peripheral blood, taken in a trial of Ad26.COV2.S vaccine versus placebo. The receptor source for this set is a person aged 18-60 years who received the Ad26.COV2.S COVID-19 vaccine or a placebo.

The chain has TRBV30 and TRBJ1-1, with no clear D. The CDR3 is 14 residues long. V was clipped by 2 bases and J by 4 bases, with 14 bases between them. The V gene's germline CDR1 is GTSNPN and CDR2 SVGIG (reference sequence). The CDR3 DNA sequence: TGTGCCTGGAGTCAAACCAACGTTGGCACTGAAGCTTTCTTT. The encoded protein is CAWSQTNVGTEAFF.

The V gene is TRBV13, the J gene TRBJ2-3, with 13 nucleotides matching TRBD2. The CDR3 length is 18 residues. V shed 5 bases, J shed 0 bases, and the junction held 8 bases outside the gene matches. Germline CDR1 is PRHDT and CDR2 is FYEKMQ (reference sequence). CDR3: CASSRGLAGAASTDTQYF. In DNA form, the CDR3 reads TGTGCCAGCAGCCGCGGACTAGCGGGGGCCGCTAGCACAGATACGCAGTATTTT. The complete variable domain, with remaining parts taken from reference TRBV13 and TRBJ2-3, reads AAGVIQSPRHLIKEKRETATLKCYPIPRHDTVYWYQQGPGQDPQFLISFYEKMQSDKGSIPDRFSAQQFSDYHSELNMSSLELGDSALYFCASSRGLAGAASTDTQYFGPGTRLTVL.

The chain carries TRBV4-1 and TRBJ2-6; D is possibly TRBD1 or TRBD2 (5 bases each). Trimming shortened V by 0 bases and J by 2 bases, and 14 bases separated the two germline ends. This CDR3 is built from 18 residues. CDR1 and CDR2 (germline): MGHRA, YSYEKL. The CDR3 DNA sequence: TGCGCCAGCAGCCAAGAGGGGCAATGGGAGACTGGGGCCAACGTCCTGACTTTC. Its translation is CASSQEGQWETGANVLTF.

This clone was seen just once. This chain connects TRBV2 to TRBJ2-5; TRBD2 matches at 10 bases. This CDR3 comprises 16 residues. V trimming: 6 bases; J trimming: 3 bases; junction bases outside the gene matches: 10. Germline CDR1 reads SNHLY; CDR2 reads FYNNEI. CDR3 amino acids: CASRAPTSGWKETQYF. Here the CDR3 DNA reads TGTGCCAGCAGGGCCCCGACTAGCGGGTGGAAAGAGACCCAGTACTTC.